Sequencing of this T cell receptor (beta chain) was carried out in a study of T cell responses to AZD1222 COVID-19 vaccine. Assay used: immunoSEQ multiplex PCR; TCRdb lists only in-frame clones, some missing. Of around 130,000 clones in the sample, roughly 88% were seen once. This clone has a single count. V lost 5 bases, J lost 5 bases, and 5 bases stayed unmatched. Germline lookup yields CDR1 SGHAT and CDR2 FQNNGV. This CDR3 spans 15 amino acids. This sequence joins TRBV11-2 and TRBJ1-5, with 11 bases identical to TRBD1. The sequence came from an adult who received the AZD1222 COVID-19 vaccine. Here the sequenced sample was peripheral blood, taken 28 days after the second AZD1222 dose. CDR3 coding DNA: TGTGCCAGCAGCGCTCGGACAGGGGGCGATCAGCCCCAGCATTTT. This translates into CASSARTGGDQPQHF.